The entry below gives a single TCR beta chain sequence along with its context. Its antigen is still unknown. This CDR3 has 14 residues. The junction had 6 bases not matched to a gene; V was cut back by 7 bases and J by 3 bases. Germline CDR1 and CDR2: SEHNR and FQNEAQ (reference sequence). This record belongs to a study of cytomegalovirus exposure and HLA in healthy donors. Study-wide context: Later, an analysis reported that the 130 or so validation repertoires had used the same platform as the approximately 720 first-cohort repertoires. Study-wide findings and caveats: TCR beta chains numbering 164 were designated cytomegalovirus-associated. In vitro assays verified that a few CMV-associated chains recognized CMV antigens specifically.

The donors were members of the validation cohort, which comprised 120 subjects and was separate from the first cohort of fewer than 700 subjects. The data were produced by immunoSEQ multiplex PCR, yet TCRdb's version contains in-frame clones alone and is incomplete. The data hold 200,000 to 250,000 clones, with approximately 87% observed a single time. The chain has TRBV7-9 and TRBJ2-1; 7 bases are a match to TRBD1. The receptor comes from a woman aged 18-30 years in good health and CMV-seronegative. Sequencing was done on a sample of PBMCs. The CDR3 sequence is CASTQGDSYNEQFF. As DNA, the CDR3 is TGTGCCAGCACCCAGGGGGACAGCTACAATGAGCAGTTCTTC.